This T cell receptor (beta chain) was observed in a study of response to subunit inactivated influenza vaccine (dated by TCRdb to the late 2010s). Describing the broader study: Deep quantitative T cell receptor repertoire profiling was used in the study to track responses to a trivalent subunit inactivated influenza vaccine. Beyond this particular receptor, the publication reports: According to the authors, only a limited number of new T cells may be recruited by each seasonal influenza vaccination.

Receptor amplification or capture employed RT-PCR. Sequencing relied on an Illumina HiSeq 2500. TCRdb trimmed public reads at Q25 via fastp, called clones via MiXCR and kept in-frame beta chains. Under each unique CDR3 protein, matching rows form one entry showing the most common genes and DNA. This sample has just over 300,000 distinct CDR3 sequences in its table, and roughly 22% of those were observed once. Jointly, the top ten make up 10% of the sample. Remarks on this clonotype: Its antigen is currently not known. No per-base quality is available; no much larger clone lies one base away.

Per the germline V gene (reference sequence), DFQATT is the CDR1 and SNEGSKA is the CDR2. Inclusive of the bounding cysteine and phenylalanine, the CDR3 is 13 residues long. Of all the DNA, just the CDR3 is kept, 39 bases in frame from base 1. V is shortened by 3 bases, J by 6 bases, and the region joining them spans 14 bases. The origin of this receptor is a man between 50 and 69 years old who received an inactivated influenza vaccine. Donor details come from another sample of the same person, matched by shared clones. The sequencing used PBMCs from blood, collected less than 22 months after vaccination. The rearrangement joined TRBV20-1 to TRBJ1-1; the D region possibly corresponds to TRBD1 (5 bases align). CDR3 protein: CSASTPGAPEAFF. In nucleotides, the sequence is TGCAGTGCTAGTACCCCTGGGGCCCCTGAAGCTTTCTTT.